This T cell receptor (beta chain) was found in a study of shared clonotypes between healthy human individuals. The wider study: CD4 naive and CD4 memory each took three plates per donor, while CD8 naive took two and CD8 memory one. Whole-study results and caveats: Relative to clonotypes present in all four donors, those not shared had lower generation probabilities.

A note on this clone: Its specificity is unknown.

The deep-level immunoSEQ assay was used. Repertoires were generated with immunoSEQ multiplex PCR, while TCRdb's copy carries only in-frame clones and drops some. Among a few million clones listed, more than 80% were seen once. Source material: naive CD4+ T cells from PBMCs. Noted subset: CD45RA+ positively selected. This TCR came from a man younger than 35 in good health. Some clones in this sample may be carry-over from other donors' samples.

DNA for the CDR3: TGTGCCAGCAGTTTTATTCCACGACGGAGCTATGGCTACACCTTC. It yields the protein CASSFIPRRSYGYTF. The chain joins TRBV28 to TRBJ1-2, with unresolved D. The V and J ends lost 3 bases and 4 bases respectively, with 15 bases between them. CDR1 is MDHEN, CDR2 SYDVKM, per germline. The CDR3 sequence is 15 residues long.